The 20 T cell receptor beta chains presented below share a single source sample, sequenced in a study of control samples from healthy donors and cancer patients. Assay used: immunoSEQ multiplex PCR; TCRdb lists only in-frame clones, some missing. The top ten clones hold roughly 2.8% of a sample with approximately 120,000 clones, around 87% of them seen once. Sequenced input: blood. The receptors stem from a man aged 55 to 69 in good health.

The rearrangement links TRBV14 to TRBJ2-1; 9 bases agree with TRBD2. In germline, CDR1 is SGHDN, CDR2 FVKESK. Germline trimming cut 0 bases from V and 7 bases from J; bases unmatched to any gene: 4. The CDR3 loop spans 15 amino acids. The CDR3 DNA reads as TGTGCCAGCAGCCAAGACCTAGCGGGGTTGAATGAGCAGTTCTTC. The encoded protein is CASSQDLAGLNEQFF. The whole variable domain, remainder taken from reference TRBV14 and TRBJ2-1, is EAGVTQFPSHSVIEKGQTVTLRCDPISGHDNLYWYRRVMGKEIKFLLHFVKESKQDESGMPNNRFLAERTGGTYSTLKVQPAELEDSGVYFCASSQDLAGLNEQFFGPGTRLTVL.

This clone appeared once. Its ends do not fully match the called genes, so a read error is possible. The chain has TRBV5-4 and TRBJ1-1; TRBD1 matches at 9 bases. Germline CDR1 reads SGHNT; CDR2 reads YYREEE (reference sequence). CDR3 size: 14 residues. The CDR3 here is CASSHDRGYTGAFF. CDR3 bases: TGTGCCAGCAGCCACGACAGGGGGTATACTGGAGCTTTCTTT.

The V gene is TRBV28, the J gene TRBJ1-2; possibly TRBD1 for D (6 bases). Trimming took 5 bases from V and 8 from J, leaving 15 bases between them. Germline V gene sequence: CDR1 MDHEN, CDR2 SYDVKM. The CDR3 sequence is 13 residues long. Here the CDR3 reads CASSVQGPRGYTF. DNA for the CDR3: TGTGCCAGCAGTGTACAGGGTCCCCGCGGCTACACCTTC.

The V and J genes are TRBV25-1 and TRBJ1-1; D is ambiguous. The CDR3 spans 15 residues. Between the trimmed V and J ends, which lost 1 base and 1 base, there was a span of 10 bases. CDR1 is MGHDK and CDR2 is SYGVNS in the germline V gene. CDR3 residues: CASSEFGEANTEAFF. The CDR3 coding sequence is TGTGCCAGCAGTGAATTCGGGGAAGCGAACACTGAAGCTTTCTTT.

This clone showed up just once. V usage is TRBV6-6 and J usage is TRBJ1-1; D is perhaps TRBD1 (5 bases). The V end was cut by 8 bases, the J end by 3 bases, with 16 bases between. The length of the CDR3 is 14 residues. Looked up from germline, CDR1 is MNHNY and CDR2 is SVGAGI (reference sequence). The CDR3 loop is CASAKRGTDTEAFF. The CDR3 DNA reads TGTGCCAGCGCCAAGCGGGGCACAGACACTGAAGCTTTCTTT.

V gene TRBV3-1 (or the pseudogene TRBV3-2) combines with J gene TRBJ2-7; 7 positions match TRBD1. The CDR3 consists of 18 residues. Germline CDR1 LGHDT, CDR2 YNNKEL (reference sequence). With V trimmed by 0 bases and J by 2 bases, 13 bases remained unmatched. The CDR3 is CASSQDPLVDRMTYEQYF. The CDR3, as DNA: TGTGCCAGCAGCCAAGATCCGCTCGTGGACAGGATGACCTACGAGCAGTACTTC.

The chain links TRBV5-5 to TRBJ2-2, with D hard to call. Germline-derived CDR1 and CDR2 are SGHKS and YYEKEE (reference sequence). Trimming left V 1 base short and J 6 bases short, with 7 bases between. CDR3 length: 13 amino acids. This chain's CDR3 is CASSLTPAGELFF. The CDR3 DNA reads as TGTGCCAGCAGCTTGACCCCAGCCGGGGAGCTGTTTTTT.

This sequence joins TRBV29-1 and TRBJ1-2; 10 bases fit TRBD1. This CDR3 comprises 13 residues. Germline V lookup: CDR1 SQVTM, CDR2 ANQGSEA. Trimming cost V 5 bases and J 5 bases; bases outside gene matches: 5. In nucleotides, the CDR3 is TGCAGCGTTAGACAGGGGGCATCTTATGGCTACACCTTC. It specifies CSVRQGASYGYTF.

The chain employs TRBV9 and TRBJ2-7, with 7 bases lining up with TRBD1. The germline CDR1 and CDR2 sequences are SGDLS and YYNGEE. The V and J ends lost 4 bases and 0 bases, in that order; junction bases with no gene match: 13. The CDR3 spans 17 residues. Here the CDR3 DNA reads TGTGCCAGCAGCTGGGCCTATCCGGGACAGCTCTCCTACGAGCAGTACTTC. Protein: CASSWAYPGQLSYEQYF.

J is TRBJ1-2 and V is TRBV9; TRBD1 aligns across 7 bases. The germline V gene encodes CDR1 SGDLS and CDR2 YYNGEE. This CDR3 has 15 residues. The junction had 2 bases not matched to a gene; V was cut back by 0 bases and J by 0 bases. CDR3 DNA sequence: TGTGCCAGCAGCGTAGTTGGGACAGCTAACTATGGCTACACCTTC. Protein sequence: CASSVVGTANYGYTF.

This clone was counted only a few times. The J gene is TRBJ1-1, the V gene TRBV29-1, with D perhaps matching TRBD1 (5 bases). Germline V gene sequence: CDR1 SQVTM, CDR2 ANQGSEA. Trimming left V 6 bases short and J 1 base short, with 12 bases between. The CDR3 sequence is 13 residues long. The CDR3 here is CSVMVTGNTEAFF. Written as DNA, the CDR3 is TGCAGCGTCATGGTTACAGGGAACACTGAAGCTTTCTTT.

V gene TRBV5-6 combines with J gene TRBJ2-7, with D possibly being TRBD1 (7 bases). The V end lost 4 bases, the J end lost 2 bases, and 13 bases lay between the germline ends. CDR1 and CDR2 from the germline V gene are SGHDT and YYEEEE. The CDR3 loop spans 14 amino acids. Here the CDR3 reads CASSPGGQTYEQYF. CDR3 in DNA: TGTGCCAGCAGCCCCGGGGGACAGACCTACGAGCAGTACTTC.

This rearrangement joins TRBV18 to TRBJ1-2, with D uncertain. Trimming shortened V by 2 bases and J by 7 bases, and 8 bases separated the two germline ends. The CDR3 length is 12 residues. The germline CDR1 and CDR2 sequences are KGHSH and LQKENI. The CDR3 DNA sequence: TGTGCCAGCTCACCATTAAGAGGTGGCTACACCTTC. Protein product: CASSPLRGGYTF.

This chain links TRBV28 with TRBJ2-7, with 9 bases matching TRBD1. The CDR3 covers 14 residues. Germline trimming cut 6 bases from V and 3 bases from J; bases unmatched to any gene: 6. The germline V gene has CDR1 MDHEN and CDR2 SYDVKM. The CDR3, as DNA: TGTGCCAGCAGGGGGACAGGGTCTCGCTACGAGCAGTACTTC. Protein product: CASRGTGSRYEQYF.

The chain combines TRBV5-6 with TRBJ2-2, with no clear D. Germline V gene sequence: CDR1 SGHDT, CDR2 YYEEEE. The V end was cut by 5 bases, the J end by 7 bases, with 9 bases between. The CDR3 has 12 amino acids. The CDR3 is CASSIFGGELFF. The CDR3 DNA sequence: TGTGCCAGCAGTATATTTGGCGGGGAGCTGTTTTTT. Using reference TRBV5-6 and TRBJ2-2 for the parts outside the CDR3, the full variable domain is DAGVTQSPTHLIKTRGQQVTLRCSPKSGHDTVSWYQQALGQGPQFIFQYYEEEERQRGNFPDRFSGHQFPNYSSELNVNALLLGDSALYLCASSIFGGELFFGEGSRLTVL.

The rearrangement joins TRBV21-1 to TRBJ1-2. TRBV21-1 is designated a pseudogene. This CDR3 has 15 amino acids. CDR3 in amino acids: CASSKGGRINYGYTF. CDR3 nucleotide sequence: TGTGCCAGCAGCAAAGGGGGACGGATTAACTATGGCTACACCTTC.

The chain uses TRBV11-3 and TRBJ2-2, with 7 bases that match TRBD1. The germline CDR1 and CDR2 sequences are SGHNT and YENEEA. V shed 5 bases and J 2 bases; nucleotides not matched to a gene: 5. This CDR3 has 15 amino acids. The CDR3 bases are TGTGCCAGCAGCACGACAGGGTCTAACACCGGGGAGCTGTTTTTT. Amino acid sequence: CASSTTGSNTGELFF.

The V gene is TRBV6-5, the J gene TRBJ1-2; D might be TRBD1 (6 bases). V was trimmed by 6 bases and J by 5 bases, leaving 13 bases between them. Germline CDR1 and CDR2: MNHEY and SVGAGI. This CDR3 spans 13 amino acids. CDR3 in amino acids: CASSRNRVYGYTF. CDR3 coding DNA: TGTGCCAGCAGCCGGAACAGGGTATATGGCTACACCTTC.

The CDR3 region has the DNA TGTGCCAGCAGCTTCGACAGGTATGGCTACACCTTC. It codes for CASSFDRYGYTF. V is TRBV3-1 (or the pseudogene TRBV3-2) and J is TRBJ1-2, with D maybe TRBD1 (6 bases). CDR1 LGHDT and CDR2 YNNKEL come from the germline V gene (reference sequence). The V end lost 5 bases, the J end lost 5 bases, and 9 bases lay between the germline ends. CDR3 length equals 12 residues.

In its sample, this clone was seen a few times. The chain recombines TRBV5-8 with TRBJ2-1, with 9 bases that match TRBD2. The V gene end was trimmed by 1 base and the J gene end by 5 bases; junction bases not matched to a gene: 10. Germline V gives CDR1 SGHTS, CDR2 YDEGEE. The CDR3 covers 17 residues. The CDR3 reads CASSLTLLAGLHNEQFF. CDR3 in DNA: TGTGCCAGCAGCTTGACCCTTCTAGCGGGGCTACACAATGAGCAGTTCTTC.